Detailed here is one T cell receptor beta chain. Its antigen remains undetermined. No per-base quality is available; no much larger clone lies one base away. Using the deep immunoSEQ assay, multiplex PCR amplified TCR CDR3 regions from genomic DNA. Extracted genomic DNA from each cell subset was distributed evenly across all wells of several immunoSEQ 96-well plates, and each plate was treated as a replicate. Each replicate PCR for sorted subsets received roughly 200 ng genomic DNA, equal to roughly 33,000 T cell genomes. The purified libraries were quantified using a Qubit 3.0 fluorometer, sized with a Bioanalyzer 2100, and then quantified again using the KAPA Library Quantification kit. Every immunoSEQ 96-well plate was sequenced on a separate single-read 150-cycle Illumina NextSeq 550 flow cell. The original methods were these. Because the immunoSEQ output included only junctional sequences and no quality scores, the filtering could not be the same as the filtering used for full-length reads. To assign V/J genes and CDR3, sequences were annotated against IMGT germline references using PyIR, a Python wrapper for IgBLAST v1.9. Reads were filtered out if the reads had weak V/J assignments (E-value above 1e-6), no CDR3, stop codons, out-of-frame junctions, or ambiguous translated residues. A V3J clonotype was defined by an identical inferred V gene, J gene, and CDR3 amino acid sequence. To compute the percentage overlap between repertoires, the number of shared unique clonotypes was divided by the size of the smaller repertoire. Repertoire richness was assessed with RTK rarefaction, the Chao1 estimator, and Recon v2.1 estimates of unobserved clonotypes. Generation probabilities for all TCRbeta clonotypes obtained by the gDNA method from a handful of donors were computed using OLGA. In its TCRdb copy, this immuneACCESS table keeps in-frame sequences only and misses some clones. Where compared with another copy, unresolved V genes explain less than half of these, and the others have no known cause. V, J and clone size were drawn from that table, and D and trimming were deduced from the DNA. Recorded for this sample are nearly 1 million clones; less than 85% of them occurred a single time. Jointly, the top ten make up roughly 1.5% of the sample.

The sample is drawn from a study of shared clonotypes between healthy human individuals (TCRdb year 2020). For the wider study: The cohort comprised a couple of women and a few men aged 18 to 49 years. For each donor, CD4 naive and CD4 memory were each given three plates, CD8 naive was given two plates, and CD8 memory was given one plate. To increase sequencing depth and limit assay-specific biases, TCR repertoire library preparation and sequencing were carried out by different laboratories using diverse techniques. Each donor's leukapheresis produced roughly between roughly 0.85 and 9.5 billion PBMCs. Blood TCR repertoires of four to six healthy adults were deeply sequenced to estimate repertoire size and the extent of clonotype sharing between individuals. What the work shows at the level of the full study, not this receptor alone: Only blood was sampled, and tissue TCR repertoires likely differ from those in blood. Because the study included a small number of donors, the genetic and exposure-history diversity represented was limited. Naive subsets generally had larger estimated clonotype richness than memory subsets did. Based on pairwise subsampling, the degree of clonotype sharing among donors was expected to be affected by sequencing depth. When a handful of donors were compared, the shared fraction of clonotypes was about 5% for naive CD4, about 4% for naive CD8, more than 2% for memory CD4, and less than 0.45% for memory CD8. Higher generation probabilities were observed for clonotypes shared by all four sorted-subset donors than for non-shared clonotypes. Incomplete sequencing was indicated by rarefaction of sorted-subset datasets, despite the large sequencing depth.

The donors were healthy, HIV-negative adults who had no recently reported acute infections or vaccinations. Every donor was a Caucasian adult living in Nashville, Tennessee, USA. CD4+ T cells were enriched by magnetic negative selection, after which naive cells were positively selected on CD45RA and the negative fraction was taken as the memory subset. Blood was collected by leukapheresis, and PBMCs were isolated by Ficoll-Histopaque density gradient centrifugation and then cryopreserved in liquid nitrogen vapor phase. Purity and quantity of every magnetically sorted T cell population were checked by analytical flow cytometry. From each sorted fraction, genomic DNA was isolated and quantified by UV absorbance on a Nanodrop 2000c. CDR1 SGHAT and CDR2 FQNNGV are derived from the germline V gene. Measured from the cysteine to the phenylalanine, the CDR3 is 14 residues long. The retained sequence is limited to the CDR3, 42 bases, with the frame set at the first base. V sheds 5 bases and J sheds 2 bases, leaving 12 bases between their ends.

The sequenced sample consisted of memory CD4+ T cells sorted from blood. This specimen's cell subset or site label, per the study, means: CD45RA-negative fraction. This clonotype originated in a man aged 18-30 years in good health. The chain is assembled from TRBV11-2 and TRBJ1-1, with the D gene uncertain. The CDR3 corresponds to CASSLATANTEAFF. Here is the DNA: TGTGCCAGCAGCCTCGCCACAGCAAACACTGAAGCTTTCTTT.